These 22 T cell receptor beta chains came from one sample sequenced in a study of blood T cell repertoires in COVID-19. Clones were sequenced by immunoSEQ multiplex PCR, and TCRdb holds only the in-frame ones, with some missing. The sample holds roughly 80,000 clones, 70% to 90% seen once. What was sequenced was peripheral blood. The receptors here all came from a woman of 80 years or more with acute or convalescent COVID-19.

The rearrangement joins TRBV7-2 to TRBJ2-1, with D uncertain. The CDR3 consists of 16 residues. Germline-derived CDR1 and CDR2 are SGHTA and FQGNSA. V shed 0 bases and J shed 4 bases, with 13 bases lying between them. DNA for the CDR3: TGTGCCAGCAGCTTAGCGGCCGCGGCAGTATACAATGAGCAGTTCTTC. Translation gives CASSLAAAAVYNEQFF. The full variable domain, completed using reference TRBV7-2 and TRBJ2-1, is GAGVSQSPSNKVTEKGKDVELRCDPISGHTALYWYRQSLGQGLEFLIYFQGNSAPDKSGLPSDRFSAERTGGSVSTLTIQRTQQEDSAVYLCASSLAAAAVYNEQFFGPGTRLTVL.

This clone was counted once. This chain links TRBV30 with TRBJ1-1; D may be TRBD1 (6 bases). V was clipped by 5 bases and J by 8 bases, with 18 bases between them. The germline gives CDR1 GTSNPN, CDR2 SVGIG (reference sequence). CDR3 size: 13 residues. This CDR3 is CAWAYETGAEAFF. DNA of the CDR3: TGTGCCTGGGCTTACGAGACAGGAGCCGAAGCTTTCTTT.

This clone showed up just once. This sequence joins TRBV27 and TRBJ2-2, with 7 bases lining up with TRBD1. The V segment lost 7 bases and the J segment 4 bases; nucleotides outside the gene matches: 0. The germline gives CDR1 MNHEY, CDR2 SMNVEV (reference sequence). CDR3 length: 12 residues. This CDR3 reads CASNRGTGELFF. CDR3 DNA: TGTGCCAGCAACAGGGGCACCGGGGAGCTGTTTTTT.

The J gene is TRBJ1-1, the V gene TRBV27; 8 bases are shared with TRBD1. Trimming removed 3 bases from V and 4 bases from J; junction bases left unmatched: 7. CDR1 is MNHEY and CDR2 is SMNVEV in the germline V gene (reference sequence). This CDR3 has 15 residues. Here the CDR3 reads CASSFWGTGRTEAFF. CDR3 DNA: TGTGCCAGCAGTTTCTGGGGGACAGGCCGCACTGAAGCTTTCTTT.

V usage is TRBV9 and J usage is TRBJ1-6; 9 bases align to TRBD1. Germline CDR1 SGDLS, CDR2 YYNGEE. The junction had 9 bases not matched to a gene; V was cut back by 3 bases and J by 8 bases. The CDR3 is 16 amino acids. As DNA, the CDR3 is TGTGCCAGCAGCGAGCCTGACAGGGGGGGGTATTCACCCCTCCACTTT. It translates to CASSEPDRGGYSPLHF.

The chain couples TRBV27 to TRBJ2-1, with 9 bases identical to TRBD1. CDR1 MNHEY and CDR2 SMNVEV come from the germline V gene (reference sequence). V shed 1 base, J shed 3 bases, and the junction held 4 bases outside the gene matches. The CDR3 length is 16 residues. This CDR3 reads CASSLYGTGNYNEQFF. CDR3 coding DNA: TGTGCCAGCAGTTTATACGGGACAGGGAACTACAATGAGCAGTTCTTC.

The V gene is TRBV21-1, the J gene TRBJ2-7; the D call TRBD1 from the table was never checked on the DNA. TRBV21-1 constitutes a pseudogene. This CDR3 comprises 12 residues. The CDR3 loop is CASTRYTHEQYF. The CDR3 region has the DNA TGTGCCAGCACCCGATACACCCACGAGCAGTACTTC.

This chain joins TRBV6-1 and TRBJ2-5; 10 bases agree with TRBD2. The junction had 9 bases not matched to a gene; V was cut back by 2 bases and J by 3 bases. Per the germline V gene, CDR1 is MNHNS and CDR2 is SASEGT. The CDR3 spans 17 residues. In DNA, the CDR3 is TGTGCCAGCAGTGAACGGGTAGCGGGGGGAAATAAAGAGACCCAGTACTTC. As protein: CASSERVAGGNKETQYF.

As DNA, the CDR3 is TGTGCCAGCAGCTTGAGGGTTCTAGGCAGGGGGTATAGAAATCAGCCCCAGCATTTT. Translated: CASSLRVLGRGYRNQPQHF. This chain links TRBV5-6 with TRBJ1-5; 7 nucleotides match TRBD1. V lost 1 base, J lost 4 bases, and 17 bases stayed unmatched. The CDR3 loop spans 19 amino acids. Germline V gives CDR1 SGHDT, CDR2 YYEEEE.

This clone was counted a single time. The chain links TRBV18 to TRBJ1-5; the match to TRBD1 covers 9 bases. The CDR3 loop spans 15 amino acids. The V and J ends lost 4 bases and 3 bases, in that order; junction bases with no gene match: 4. Germline loops: CDR1 KGHSH, CDR2 LQKENI. The CDR3: CASSRDRVDNQPQHF. CDR3 sequence (DNA): TGTGCCAGCTCACGGGACAGGGTGGACAATCAGCCCCAGCATTTT.

The sample holds one count of this clone. The genes are TRBV28 and TRBJ1-2, with D possibly TRBD1 on 5 matching bases. CDR1 and CDR2 from the germline V gene are MDHEN and SYDVKM. V lost 7 bases, J lost 0 bases, and 12 bases lay in between. This CDR3 has 14 residues. The CDR3 spells CASKWGRANYGYTF. The CDR3 bases are TGTGCCAGCAAGTGGGGCCGCGCTAACTATGGCTACACCTTC.

On this clone: Compared with germline, one end of the junction differs, possibly owing to a read error. The rearrangement links TRBV6-2 or TRBV6-3 to TRBJ2-3; a possible D gene is TRBD2 (6 bases). Germline CDR1 reads MNHEY; CDR2 reads SVGEGT. The CDR3 covers 14 residues. The CDR3 DNA reads TGTGCCAGCAGTTACCGTACTAGCAGAGATACGCAGTATTTT. It codes for CASSYRTSRDTQYF.

The chain employs TRBV16 and TRBJ1-1; possibly TRBD1 for D (5 bases). The CDR3 length is 14 residues. The germline V gene encodes CDR1 KGHSY and CDR2 FQNENV. V gave up 4 bases and J gave up 3 bases, with 12 bases separating them. CDR3 amino acids: CASSLAWGDTEAFF. CDR3 nucleotide sequence: TGTGCCAGCAGCCTGGCCTGGGGGGACACTGAAGCTTTCTTT.

CDR3 residues: CASSQSGDQPQHF. The CDR3 DNA is TGTGCCAGCAGCCAATCGGGGGATCAGCCCCAGCATTTT. This rearrangement joins TRBV14 to TRBJ1-5, with a weak D call TRBD1 (5 bases). The V gene's germline CDR1 is SGHDN and CDR2 FVKESK. CDR3 length: 13 residues. The ends were cut back, 2 bases at V and 5 bases at J, with 7 bases in the middle.

The chain carries TRBV5-1 and TRBJ2-3, with TRBD2 matching 15 bases. Germline CDR1 is SGHRS and CDR2 is YFSETQ. The CDR3 extends over 18 amino acids. With V trimmed by 4 bases and J by 4 bases, 10 bases remained unmatched. As DNA, the CDR3 is TGCGCCAGCAGCCGCCGACAGGGACTAGCGGGAGGAGCAGATACGCAGTATTTT. It yields the protein CASSRRQGLAGGADTQYF.

In DNA, the CDR3 is TGCGCCAGCAGCTTTTCAGGGGCCGGAACCGGGGAGCTGTTTTTT. Residues: CASSFSGAGTGELFF. The genes are TRBV5-1 and TRBJ2-2; D might be TRBD1 (6 bases). This CDR3 has 15 amino acids. Trimming took 2 bases from V and 5 from J, leaving 13 bases between them. Germline CDR1 SGHRS, CDR2 YFSETQ.

The gene calls are TRBV19 and TRBJ1-2, with D hard to call. V gave up 5 bases and J gave up 2 bases, with 12 bases separating them. Per germline, CDR1 LNHDA and CDR2 SQIVND (reference sequence). CDR3 length equals 14 residues. The CDR3 bases are TGTGCCAGTAGTCCTATCGATTACAACTATGGCTACACCTTC. Amino acids: CASSPIDYNYGYTF.

This chain uses TRBV7-2 with TRBJ1-2; D gene unclear. Germline CDR1 is SGHTA and CDR2 is FQGNSA. This CDR3 spans 13 amino acids. V dropped 3 bases and J dropped 3 bases, with 8 bases sitting between them. The CDR3 sequence: CASSFGVDYGYTF. For the CDR3, the DNA is TGTGCCAGCAGCTTCGGGGTAGACTATGGCTACACCTTC.

CDR3 region: CASSFRGGNEKLFF. The CDR3, as DNA: TGTGCCAGCAGTTTTAGGGGGGGGAATGAAAAACTGTTTTTT. The rearrangement joins TRBV27 to TRBJ1-4; D is perhaps TRBD1 (6 bases). With 3 bases removed from V and 5 bases from J, the gap between germline ends came to 10 bases. CDR3 length equals 14 residues. CDR1 and CDR2 from the germline V gene are MNHEY and SMNVEV (reference sequence).

J is TRBJ1-5 and V is TRBV7-9; the match to TRBD1 covers 10 bases. The CDR3 covers 14 residues. Unmatched junction bases numbered 6, after V lost 4 bases and J lost 9 bases. Germline CDR1 SEHNR, CDR2 FQNEAQ (reference sequence). DNA for the CDR3: TGTGCCAGCAGCTCCGGGACAGGGGAAAGGCCCCAGCATTTT. This sequence encodes CASSSGTGERPQHF.

The chain couples TRBV5-1 to TRBJ2-1; 10 bases fit TRBD2. CDR1 is SGHRS, CDR2 YFSETQ, per germline. V lost 0 bases and J lost 2; bases outside the gene matches: 2. The CDR3 has 16 amino acids. This CDR3 reads CASSLGLAGAYNEQFF. The CDR3, as DNA: TGCGCCAGCAGCTTGGGGCTAGCGGGGGCCTACAATGAGCAGTTCTTC.

The chain employs TRBV6-5 and TRBJ1-2; D ambiguous. Per germline, CDR1 MNHEY and CDR2 SVGAGI. The CDR3 consists of 13 residues. V was pared by 4 bases and J by 7 bases, with 13 bases between. DNA for the CDR3: TGTGCCAGCAGTTTCCGGACTTTCGGTGGCTACACCTTC. Amino acids: CASSFRTFGGYTF.